The clone carrying this TCR beta chain showed up just a few times. This entry belongs to a study of chemoradiotherapy in HPV16-positive cancers. The CDR3 has 15 amino acids. V was pared by 2 bases and J by 7 bases, with 7 bases of the junction left unmatched. CDR1 and CDR2 (germline): SGHNT, YYREEE (reference sequence). The method was immunoSEQ multiplex PCR; TCRdb's version includes in-frame clones alone and lacks a portion of them. The top ten clones hold 4.2% of a sample with under 85,000 clones, roughly 90% of them seen once. The chain couples TRBV5-4 to TRBJ2-4, with 9 bases that match TRBD1. This sequence originates from a human donor with HPV-associated anogenital cancer. The source material was blood, sampled from a patient who underwent chemoradiotherapy. The CDR3 DNA reads TGTGCCAGCAGCTTTGCTGACAGGGGGAGGAACATTCAGTACTTC. Protein sequence: CASSFADRGRNIQYF.